The source of this T cell receptor (beta chain) is a study of PD-1 blockade in classical Hodgkin lymphoma. Every single patient, without exception, relapsed after autologous stem cell transplantation, and brentuximab vedotin exposure varied. Repertoires were generated with immunoSEQ multiplex PCR, while TCRdb's copy carries only in-frame clones and drops some. The sample has more than 20,000 clones, roughly 78% seen once. This clone was seen more than once but under ten times. The CDR3 runs 15 residues. Germline-derived CDR1 and CDR2 are MGHDK and SYGVNS. V gave up 2 bases and J gave up 1 base, with 11 bases separating them.

The receptor comes from a human donor with classical Hodgkin lymphoma. The specimen was peripheral blood mononuclear cells (PBMCs), collected before the second cycle of nivolumab. V and J are TRBV25-1 and TRBJ2-5; weak D call: TRBD1 (6 bases). The CDR3 loop reads CASSEGGTSQETQYF. Here the CDR3 DNA reads TGTGCCAGCAGTGAAGGTGGGACATCCCAAGAGACCCAGTACTTC.